The 11 T cell receptor beta chains presented below share a single source sample, sequenced in a study of siplizumab effects on memory and regulatory T cells. The protocol was immunoSEQ multiplex PCR, while the TCRdb copy is restricted to in-frame clones and leaves out a portion. In the table there are 50,000 to 60,000 clones, over 75% of which are singletons. The sample taken for sequencing was naive CD8+ T cells sorted from blood. The receptors were gathered from a human donor in good health.

V is TRBV5-4 and J is TRBJ2-3; 7 bases line up with TRBD2. Per germline, CDR1 SGHNT and CDR2 YYREEE (reference sequence). The trim removed 4 bases at V and 3 bases at J, leaving 8 bases unmatched. This CDR3 region has 15 residues. The CDR3 DNA sequence: TGTGCCAGCAGCGGAACGACGGGGGGAACAGATACGCAGTATTTT. Amino acids: CASSGTTGGTDTQYF.

The chain links TRBV6-5 to TRBJ1-4; D not certain. This CDR3 spans 14 amino acids. The germline V gene has CDR1 MNHEY and CDR2 SVGAGI. Trimming stripped 0 bases from V and 4 bases from J, with 6 bases between. The CDR3 spells CASSYSSRNEKLFF. As DNA, the CDR3 is TGTGCCAGCAGTTACTCCTCGCGTAATGAAAAACTGTTTTTT.

This rearrangement joins TRBV30 to TRBJ2-5; 9 bases match TRBD2. With 4 bases clipped from V and 8 bases from J, the junction kept 5 bases outside the gene matches. CDR3 length: 12 amino acids. Germline CDR1 GTSNPN, CDR2 SVGIG (reference sequence). This chain's CDR3 is CAWKLAGLTQYF. For the CDR3, the DNA is TGTGCCTGGAAACTAGCGGGCCTTACCCAGTACTTC.

The chain has TRBV10-3 and TRBJ1-4; D perhaps matches TRBD1 (6 bases). CDR1 ENHRY and CDR2 SYGVKD come from the germline V gene. The CDR3 is 13 amino acids. Trimming left V 9 bases short and J 0 bases short, with 8 bases between. The CDR3 region has the DNA TGTGCCATACAGGGTGCAACTAATGAAAAACTGTTTTTT. It encodes CAIQGATNEKLFF.

The V call is TRBV5-8, the J call TRBJ1-2; maybe TRBD1 (5 bases). Trimming pared 7 bases from V and 6 bases from J, leaving 19 bases between. CDR3 size: 14 residues. Germline V gene lookup returns CDR1 SGHTS and CDR2 YDEGEE. The CDR3 DNA is TGTGCCAGCTCGCGGGCCGGGGCCGGTGATGGCTACACCTTC. Its protein product is CASSRAGAGDGYTF.

The chain combines TRBV6-6 with TRBJ2-7, with a weak D call TRBD2 (7 bases). Germline V gives CDR1 MNHNY, CDR2 SVGAGI (reference sequence). The germline V and J ends were trimmed by 7 bases and 2 bases, with 15 bases remaining between them. This CDR3 contains 14 residues. The DNA for the CDR3 is TGTGCCAGCAAACTCGGGGGGCCCCCCTACGAGCAGTACTTC. Protein: CASKLGGPPYEQYF.

The V and J genes are TRBV5-4 and TRBJ2-5; D ambiguous. Germline V gene lookup returns CDR1 SGHNT and CDR2 YYREEE (reference sequence). V lost 1 base, J lost 5 bases, and 12 bases lay in between. The CDR3 totals 14 residues. As DNA, the CDR3 is TGTGCCAGCAGCTTGTCCAGATACGGGGAGACCCAGTACTTC. Translation gives CASSLSRYGETQYF.

This clone occurred once. The CDR3 DNA is TGTGCCAGCAGCTTTTGGGCGGATAATGAAAAACTGTTTTTT. It codes for CASSFWADNEKLFF. This chain links TRBV11-2 with TRBJ1-4; no definite D call. The germline CDR1 and CDR2 sequences are SGHAT and FQNNGV. Trimming removed 3 bases from V and 4 bases from J, with 9 bases in between. The CDR3 has 14 amino acids.

J is TRBJ2-3 and V is TRBV9; 11 positions agree with TRBD2. From germline, CDR1 is SGDLS and CDR2 YYNGEE. This CDR3 contains 18 residues. The V segment lost 0 bases and the J segment 3 bases; nucleotides outside the gene matches: 9. This chain's CDR3 is CASSVGLAGGRSTDTQYF. DNA of the CDR3: TGTGCCAGCAGCGTAGGGCTAGCGGGGGGCCGAAGTACAGATACGCAGTATTTT. Looking up the rest from reference TRBV9 and TRBJ2-3 gives the full variable domain: DSGVTQTPKHLITATGQRVTLRCSPRSGDLSVYWYQQSLDQGLQFLIQYYNGEERAKGNILERFSAQQFPDLHSELNLSSLELGDSALYFCASSVGLAGGRSTDTQYFGPGTRLTVL.

The chain links TRBV7-6 to TRBJ2-7, with 9 bases aligning to TRBD1. The CDR3 runs to 15 residues. The germline CDR1 and CDR2 sequences are SGHVS and FNYEAQ. The J segment lost 3 bases and the V segment lost 1 base, leaving 4 bases of the junction unmatched. CDR3 sequence: CASSLVRDRVYEQYF. The CDR3 nucleotides are TGTGCCAGCAGCTTAGTTCGGGACAGGGTCTACGAGCAGTACTTC.

V is TRBV19 and J is TRBJ2-7; 7 bases line up with TRBD2. Germline assignment: CDR1 LNHDA and CDR2 SQIVND (reference sequence). CDR3 length: 14 residues. Trimming at V came to 7 bases and at J to 2 bases, leaving 8 bases not matched to a gene. The chain's CDR3 is CASTSGTNTYEQYF. CDR3 DNA: TGTGCCAGTACCTCCGGGACTAACACCTACGAGCAGTACTTC.